One sample yielded the 15 T cell receptor beta chains listed below, sequenced in a study of shared clonotypes between healthy human individuals. This table comes from immunoSEQ multiplex PCR, and its TCRdb copy is limited to in-frame clones, with some not included. The profile shows 2,500,000 or so clones, around 90% of them singletons. Input material: naive CD4+ T cells sorted from blood. Documented subset: CD45RA+ positively selected. Receptors were obtained from a man between 18 and 29 years old in good health.

CDR3 bases: TGTGCCAGCAGCGCCGGGACAGGGGGCCCAGATACGCAGTATTTT. Amino acid sequence: CASSAGTGGPDTQYF. The V and J genes are TRBV7-3 and TRBJ2-3, with 12 bases fitting TRBD1. The CDR3 is 15 residues long. Looked up from germline, CDR1 is SGHTA and CDR2 is FQGTGA. V lost 5 bases, J lost 4 bases, and 4 bases stayed unmatched.

The chain links TRBV4-3 to TRBJ2-4; TRBD1 is a possible D gene (5 bases). Germline-derived CDR1 and CDR2 are LGHNA and YSLEER. V lost 0 bases and J 15 bases, leaving 18 bases between the germline ends. This CDR3 is built from 14 residues. Here the CDR3 DNA reads TGCGCCAGCAGCCAAGAACGAAGGGGCAAGTTCTTGTACTTC. It codes for CASSQERRGKFLYF.

The chain has TRBV5-1 and TRBJ1-2; TRBD1 is a possible D gene (5 bases). Germline V CDR1 and CDR2: SGHRS, YFSETQ. The CDR3 sequence is 13 residues long. V gave up 4 bases and J gave up 2 bases, with 9 bases separating them. CDR3 DNA sequence: TGCGCCAGCAGCCCGGACAACAACTATGGCTACACCTTC. Translation gives CASSPDNNYGYTF. The variable domain in full, completed from reference TRBV5-1 and TRBJ1-2, reads KAGVTQTPRYLIKTRGQQVTLSCSPISGHRSVSWYQQTPGQGLQFLFEYFSETQRNKGNFPGRFSGRQFSNSRSEMNVSTLELGDSALYLCASSPDNNYGYTFGSGTRLTVV.

The V gene is TRBV10-3, the J gene TRBJ1-5, with a tentative D call TRBD1 (5 bases). The V gene lost 10 bases and the J gene lost 0 bases, with 16 bases spanning the gap. This CDR3 region has 15 residues. Germline V CDR1 and CDR2: ENHRY, SYGVKD. CDR3 sequence (DNA): TGTGCCACCGGGACTTCCGTGAATAGCAATCAGCCCCAGCATTTT. It encodes CATGTSVNSNQPQHF.

Worth noting for this clone: At one of its ends the junction is not consistent with the germline gene, which may arise from a read error. J is TRBJ2-2 and V is TRBV25-1, with D possibly matching TRBD1 (5 bases). In germline, CDR1 is MGHDK, CDR2 SYGVNS. This CDR3 has 14 residues. CDR3 in amino acids: CACSVRANTGELFF. For the CDR3, the DNA is TGTGCCTGCAGTGTCAGGGCGAACACCGGGGAGCTGTTTTTT.

This chain joins TRBV19 and TRBJ2-6; TRBD1 might be the D (6 bases). The V end lost 7 bases, the J end lost 3 bases, and 7 bases lay between the germline ends. Germline CDR1 LNHDA, CDR2 SQIVND (reference sequence). The CDR3 totals 13 residues. CDR3 sequence reads: CASKGVGANVLTF. The CDR3 bases are TGTGCCAGTAAGGGGGTTGGGGCCAACGTCCTGACTTTC.

The V call is TRBV19, the J call TRBJ1-5; D remains unclear. Germline V gene data show CDR1 as LNHDA and CDR2 as SQIVND (reference sequence). This CDR3 comprises 14 residues. V lost 3 bases and J 6 bases, leaving 12 bases between the germline ends. CDR3 DNA: TGTGCCAGTAGTATTTTGGGTAAGAGTCAGCCCCAGCATTTT. Protein product: CASSILGKSQPQHF.

V usage is TRBV7-2 and J usage is TRBJ2-2; maybe TRBD1 (5 bases). Germline lookup yields CDR1 SGHTA and CDR2 FQGNSA. This CDR3 contains 15 residues. V was clipped by 5 bases and J by 1 base, with 11 bases between them. CDR3 nucleotide sequence: TGTGCCAGCAGCGAAGCAGGGTTGAACACCGGGGAGCTGTTTTTT. Translation gives CASSEAGLNTGELFF.

The chain employs TRBV7-9 and TRBJ2-7; perhaps TRBD1 as D (5 bases). Germline V CDR1 and CDR2: SEHNR, FQNEAQ (reference sequence). V shed 2 bases and J shed 3 bases, with 11 bases lying between them. The length of the CDR3 is 14 residues. The CDR3 reads CASSLPQGSYEQYF. In DNA form, the CDR3 reads TGTGCCAGCAGCTTACCTCAGGGTAGCTACGAGCAGTACTTC.

The chain carries TRBV5-6 and TRBJ2-3, with TRBD1 matching 7 bases. With 5 bases clipped from V and 2 bases from J, the junction kept 8 bases outside the gene matches. The germline CDR1 and CDR2 sequences are SGHDT and YYEEEE. CDR3 length: 15 amino acids. CDR3 DNA: TGTGCCAGCAGTCTCCTGGGACAGATCACAGATACGCAGTATTTT. Its protein is CASSLLGQITDTQYF. The full variable domain, with the rest looked up from reference TRBV5-6 and TRBJ2-3, is DAGVTQSPTHLIKTRGQQVTLRCSPKSGHDTVSWYQQALGQGPQFIFQYYEEEERQRGNFPDRFSGHQFPNYSSELNVNALLLGDSALYLCASSLLGQITDTQYFGPGTRLTVL.

The chain uses TRBV5-1 and TRBJ2-7; 9 bases match TRBD1. The CDR3 contains 14 residues. With 3 bases clipped from V and 9 bases from J, the junction kept 10 bases outside the gene matches. Germline lookup yields CDR1 SGHRS and CDR2 YFSETQ. CDR3 protein: CASSSGQGQLRQYF. CDR3 in DNA: TGCGCCAGCAGCTCTGGACAGGGGCAATTGAGGCAGTACTTC.

Comment on this clone: This same CDR3 is encoded by further DNA sequences in the sample. The rearrangement uses TRBV6-5 and TRBJ1-3, with 7 bases matching TRBD1. V trimming: 5 bases; J trimming: 0 bases; junction bases outside the gene matches: 4. CDR1 is MNHEY, CDR2 SVGAGI, per germline. The length of the CDR3 is 15 residues. For the CDR3, the DNA is TGTGCCAGCAGTCGGACAGGCTCCTCTGGAAACACCATATATTTT. This encodes CASSRTGSSGNTIYF.

The chain links TRBV6-1 to TRBJ1-6, with D possibly being TRBD1 (6 bases). From germline, CDR1 is MNHNS and CDR2 SASEGT. The CDR3 totals 15 residues. Trimming pared 7 bases from V and 9 bases from J, leaving 19 bases between. The CDR3 region is CASILRRGAGSPLHF. DNA of the CDR3: TGTGCCAGCATCTTACGTCGGGGGGCCGGTTCACCCCTCCACTTT.

This clone was counted a single time. The chain is built from TRBV29-1 and TRBJ2-5, with D perhaps assigned TRBD1 or TRBD2 (6 bases each). This CDR3 spans 13 amino acids. Trimming pared 7 bases from V and 0 bases from J, leaving 12 bases between. Germline-derived CDR1 and CDR2 are SQVTM and ANQGSEA. The CDR3 DNA is TGCAGCGCCTTGGGGGGCTACCAAGAGACCCAGTACTTC. Translating it yields CSALGGYQETQYF.

This chain links TRBV6-5 with TRBJ2-7; D might be TRBD1 (5 bases). There are 15 residues in the CDR3. With 6 bases removed from V and 3 bases from J, the gap between germline ends came to 18 bases. CDR1 and CDR2 from the germline V gene are MNHEY and SVGAGI. The CDR3 sequence: CASRSDISLGYEQYF. The DNA for the CDR3 is TGTGCCAGCAGATCGGACATATCCCTGGGCTACGAGCAGTACTTC.